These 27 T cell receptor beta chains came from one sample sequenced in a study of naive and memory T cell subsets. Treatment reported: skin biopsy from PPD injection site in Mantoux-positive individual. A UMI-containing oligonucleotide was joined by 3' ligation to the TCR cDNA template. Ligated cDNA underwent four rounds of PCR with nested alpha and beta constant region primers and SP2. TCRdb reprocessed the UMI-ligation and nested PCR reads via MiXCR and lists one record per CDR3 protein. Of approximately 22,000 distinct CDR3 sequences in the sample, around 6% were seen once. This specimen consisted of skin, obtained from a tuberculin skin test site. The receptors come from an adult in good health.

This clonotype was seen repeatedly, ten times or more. The CDR3 DNA is TGTGCCAGCAGCGTAGGCTCGACGGCTAATCAGCCCCAGCATTTT. Its translation: CASSVGSTANQPQHF. The chain employs TRBV9 and TRBJ1-5; D is unclear. V was pared by 0 bases and J by 4 bases, with 11 bases between. Germline-derived CDR1 and CDR2 are SGDLS and YYNGEE. The CDR3 extends over 15 amino acids.

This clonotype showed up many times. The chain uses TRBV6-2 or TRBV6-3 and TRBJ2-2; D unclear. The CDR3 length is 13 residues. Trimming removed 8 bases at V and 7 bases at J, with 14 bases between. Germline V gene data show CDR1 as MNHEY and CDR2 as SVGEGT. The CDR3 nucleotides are TGTGCCAGCGGTGGCTACCAACTCGGGGAGCTGTTTTTT. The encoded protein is CASGGYQLGELFF.

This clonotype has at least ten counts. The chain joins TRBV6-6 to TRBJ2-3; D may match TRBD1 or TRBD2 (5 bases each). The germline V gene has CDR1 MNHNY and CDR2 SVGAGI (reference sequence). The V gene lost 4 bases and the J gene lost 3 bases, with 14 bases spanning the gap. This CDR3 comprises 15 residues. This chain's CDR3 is CASSSPGSWTDTQYF. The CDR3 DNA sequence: TGTGCCAGCAGTTCTCCAGGGAGTTGGACAGATACGCAGTATTTT.

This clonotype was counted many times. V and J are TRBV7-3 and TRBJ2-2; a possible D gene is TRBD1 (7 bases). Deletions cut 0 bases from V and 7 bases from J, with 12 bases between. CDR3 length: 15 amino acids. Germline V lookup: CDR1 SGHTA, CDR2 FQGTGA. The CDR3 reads CASSLTEGADGELFF. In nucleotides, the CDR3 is TGTGCCAGCAGCTTAACGGAGGGGGCCGACGGGGAGCTGTTTTTT.

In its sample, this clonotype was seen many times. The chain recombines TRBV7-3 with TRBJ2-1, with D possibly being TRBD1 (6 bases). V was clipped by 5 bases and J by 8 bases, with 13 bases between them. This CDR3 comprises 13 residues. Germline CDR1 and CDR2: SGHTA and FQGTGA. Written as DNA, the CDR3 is TGTGCCAGCAGCCCGACAGGTTACGATGAGCAGTTCTTC. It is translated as CASSPTGYDEQFF.

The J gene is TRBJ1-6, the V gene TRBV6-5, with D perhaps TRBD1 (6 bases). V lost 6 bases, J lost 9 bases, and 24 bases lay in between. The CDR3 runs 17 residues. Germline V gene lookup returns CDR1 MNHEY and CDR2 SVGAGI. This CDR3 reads CASSRHSPRTGLSPLHF. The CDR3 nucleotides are TGTGCCAGCAGCCGACACTCCCCTAGAACAGGGCTTTCACCCCTCCACTTT.

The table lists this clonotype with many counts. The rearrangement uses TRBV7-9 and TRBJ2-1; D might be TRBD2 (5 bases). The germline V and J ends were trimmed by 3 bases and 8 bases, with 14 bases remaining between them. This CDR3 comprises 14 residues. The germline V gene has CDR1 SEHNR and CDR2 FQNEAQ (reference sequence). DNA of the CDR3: TGTGCCAGCAGCTTTGCTCGGGGAAGCGATGAGCAGTTCTTC. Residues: CASSFARGSDEQFF.

The DNA for the CDR3 is TGTGCCAGTAGTATATCTGACTCTGGAAACACCATATATTTT. Amino acid sequence: CASSISDSGNTIYF. The chain links TRBV19 to TRBJ1-3, with D unresolved. With 2 bases removed from V and 0 bases from J, the gap between germline ends came to 5 bases. This CDR3 has 14 residues. Germline-derived CDR1 and CDR2 are LNHDA and SQIVND (reference sequence).

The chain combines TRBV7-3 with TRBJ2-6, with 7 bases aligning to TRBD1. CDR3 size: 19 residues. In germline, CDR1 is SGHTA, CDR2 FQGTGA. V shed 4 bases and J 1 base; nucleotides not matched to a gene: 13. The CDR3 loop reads CASSSNPEDRSSGANVLTF. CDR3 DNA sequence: TGTGCCAGCAGCTCCAACCCAGAGGACAGGAGTTCTGGGGCCAACGTCCTGACTTTC.

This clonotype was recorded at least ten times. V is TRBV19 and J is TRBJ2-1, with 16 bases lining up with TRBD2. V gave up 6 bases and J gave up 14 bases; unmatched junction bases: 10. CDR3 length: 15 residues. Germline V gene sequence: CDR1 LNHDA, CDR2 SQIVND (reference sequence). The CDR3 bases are TGTGCCAGTAGCCCCGGGACTAGCGGGAGGGTATCGGAGTTCTTC. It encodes CASSPGTSGRVSEFF.

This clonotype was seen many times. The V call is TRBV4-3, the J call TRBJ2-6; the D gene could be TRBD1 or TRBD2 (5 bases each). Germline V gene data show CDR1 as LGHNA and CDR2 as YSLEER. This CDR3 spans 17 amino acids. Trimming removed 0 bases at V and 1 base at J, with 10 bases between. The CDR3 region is CASSQEGRLSGANVLTF. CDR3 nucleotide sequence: TGCGCCAGCAGCCAAGAGGGACGGTTATCTGGGGCCAACGTCCTGACTTTC.

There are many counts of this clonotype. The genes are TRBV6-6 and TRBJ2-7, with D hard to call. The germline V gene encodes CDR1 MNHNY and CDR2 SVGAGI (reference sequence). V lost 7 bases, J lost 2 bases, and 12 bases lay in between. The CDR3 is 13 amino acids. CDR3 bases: TGTGCCAGCACTGGAGATCCTCCCTACGAGCAGTACTTC. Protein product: CASTGDPPYEQYF.

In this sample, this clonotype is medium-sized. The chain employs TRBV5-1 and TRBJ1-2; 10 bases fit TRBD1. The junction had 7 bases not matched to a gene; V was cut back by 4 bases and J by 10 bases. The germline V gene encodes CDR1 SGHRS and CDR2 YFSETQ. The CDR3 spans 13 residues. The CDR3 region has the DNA TGCGCCAGCAGCCTGGGACAGGGGATTGTCTACACCTTC. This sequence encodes CASSLGQGIVYTF.

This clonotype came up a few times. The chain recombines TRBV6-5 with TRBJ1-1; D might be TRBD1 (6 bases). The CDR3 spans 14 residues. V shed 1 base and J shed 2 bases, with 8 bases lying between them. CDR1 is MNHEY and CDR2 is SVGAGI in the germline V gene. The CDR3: CASSYLQGNTEAFF. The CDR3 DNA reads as TGTGCCAGCAGTTACTTACAGGGTAACACTGAAGCTTTCTTT.

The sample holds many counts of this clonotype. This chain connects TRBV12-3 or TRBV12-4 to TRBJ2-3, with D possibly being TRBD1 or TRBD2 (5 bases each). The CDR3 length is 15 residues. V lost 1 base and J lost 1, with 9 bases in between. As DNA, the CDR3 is TGTGCCAGCAGTTTAGGGGGACGCCGCACAGATACGCAGTATTTT. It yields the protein CASSLGGRRTDTQYF.

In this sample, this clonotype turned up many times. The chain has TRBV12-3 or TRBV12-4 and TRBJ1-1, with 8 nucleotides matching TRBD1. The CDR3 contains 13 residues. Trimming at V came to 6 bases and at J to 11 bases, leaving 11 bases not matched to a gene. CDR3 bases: TGTGCCAGCAGGACCGCCGGGACAGGTGCGGCTTTCTTT. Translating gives CASRTAGTGAAFF.

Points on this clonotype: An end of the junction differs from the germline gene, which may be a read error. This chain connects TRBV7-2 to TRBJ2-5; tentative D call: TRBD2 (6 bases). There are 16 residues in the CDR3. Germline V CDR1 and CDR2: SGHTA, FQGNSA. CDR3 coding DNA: TGTGCCAGCAGCCCCGGGGGTGGGTTGGGTCAAGAGACCCATTACTTC. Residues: CASSPGGGLGQETHYF. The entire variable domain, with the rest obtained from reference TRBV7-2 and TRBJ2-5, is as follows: GAGVSQSPSNKVTEKGKDVELRCDPISGHTALYWYRQSLGQGLEFLIYFQGNSAPDKSGLPSDRFSAERTGGSVSTLTIQRTQQEDSAVYLCASSPGGGLGQETHYFGPGTRLLVL.

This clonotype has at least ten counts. CDR3 residues: CSVEDGKETQYF. For the CDR3, the DNA is TGCAGCGTTGAAGATGGGAAAGAGACCCAGTACTTC. V is TRBV29-1 and J is TRBJ2-5; no clear D gene. The CDR3 loop spans 12 amino acids. The V gene's germline CDR1 is SQVTM and CDR2 ANQGSEA. V shed 0 bases and J shed 3 bases, with 5 bases lying between them.

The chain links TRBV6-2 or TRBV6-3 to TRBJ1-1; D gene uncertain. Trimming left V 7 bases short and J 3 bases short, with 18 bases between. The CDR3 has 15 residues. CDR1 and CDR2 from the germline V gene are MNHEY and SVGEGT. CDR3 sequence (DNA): TGTGCCAGCACCCCCGCCCTTTGGATGGACACTGAAGCTTTCTTT. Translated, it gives CASTPALWMDTEAFF.

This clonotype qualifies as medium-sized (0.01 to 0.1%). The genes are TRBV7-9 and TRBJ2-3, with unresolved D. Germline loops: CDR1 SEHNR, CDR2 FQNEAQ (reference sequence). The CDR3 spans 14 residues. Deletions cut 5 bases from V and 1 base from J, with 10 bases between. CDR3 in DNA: TGTGCCAGCAGCCGAGATACCCGCACAGATACGCAGTATTTT. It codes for CASSRDTRTDTQYF.

The CDR3 loop reads CASSQDSGTKTQYF. For the CDR3, the DNA is TGCGCCAGCAGCCAAGATTCGGGGACGAAGACCCAGTACTTC. The chain employs TRBV4-1 and TRBJ2-5; possibly TRBD1 or TRBD2 for D (5 bases each). CDR1 is MGHRA and CDR2 is YSYEKL in the germline V gene. V shed 0 bases and J shed 6 bases, with 11 bases lying between them. The CDR3 runs to 14 residues.

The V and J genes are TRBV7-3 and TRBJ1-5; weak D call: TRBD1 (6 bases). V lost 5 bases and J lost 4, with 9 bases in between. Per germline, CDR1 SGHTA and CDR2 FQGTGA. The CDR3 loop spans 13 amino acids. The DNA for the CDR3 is TGTGCCAGCAGCCAGCAGGGGAATCAGCCCCAGCATTTT. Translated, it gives CASSQQGNQPQHF.

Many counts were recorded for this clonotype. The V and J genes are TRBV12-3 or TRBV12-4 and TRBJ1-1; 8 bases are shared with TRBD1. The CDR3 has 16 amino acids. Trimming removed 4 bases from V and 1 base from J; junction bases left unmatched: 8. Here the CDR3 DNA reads TGTGCCAGCAGTTACGGACAGGGAACAAAGAACACTGAAGCTTTCTTT. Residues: CASSYGQGTKNTEAFF.

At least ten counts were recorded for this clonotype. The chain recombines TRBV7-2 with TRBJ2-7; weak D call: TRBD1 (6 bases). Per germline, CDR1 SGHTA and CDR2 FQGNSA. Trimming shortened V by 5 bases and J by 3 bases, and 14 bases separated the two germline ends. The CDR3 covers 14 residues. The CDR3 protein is CASSTQTGDYEQYF. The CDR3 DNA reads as TGTGCCAGCAGCACTCAGACAGGCGACTACGAGCAGTACTTC.

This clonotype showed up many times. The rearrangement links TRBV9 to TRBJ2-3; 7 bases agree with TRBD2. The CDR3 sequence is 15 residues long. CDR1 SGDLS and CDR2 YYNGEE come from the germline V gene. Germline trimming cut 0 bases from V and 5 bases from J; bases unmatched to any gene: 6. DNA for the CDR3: TGTGCCAGCAGCGTAGGTGGCGGGAGAGAAGATACGCAGTATTTT. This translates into CASSVGGGREDTQYF.

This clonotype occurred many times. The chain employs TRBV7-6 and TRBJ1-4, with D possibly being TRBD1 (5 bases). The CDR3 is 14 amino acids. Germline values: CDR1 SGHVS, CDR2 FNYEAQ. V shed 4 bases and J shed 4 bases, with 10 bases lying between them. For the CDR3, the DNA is TGTGCCAGCAGCTCGGGACTGAATAATGAAAAACTGTTTTTT. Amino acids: CASSSGLNNEKLFF.

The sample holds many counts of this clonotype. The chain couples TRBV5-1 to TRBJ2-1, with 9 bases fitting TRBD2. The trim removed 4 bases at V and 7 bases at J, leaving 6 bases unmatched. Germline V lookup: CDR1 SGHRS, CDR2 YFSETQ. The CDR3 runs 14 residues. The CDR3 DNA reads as TGCGCCAGCAGCCTTAGCGGGGGTGGGAATGAGCAGTTCTTC. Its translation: CASSLSGGGNEQFF.